A single sample gave rise to the 28 T cell receptor beta chains below, sequenced in a study of blood T cell repertoires in COVID-19. Sequencing was performed with immunoSEQ multiplex PCR; in TCRdb, only in-frame clones are kept and a portion is missing. Of about 260,000 clones in the sample, about nine tenths are singletons; the top ten hold roughly 3.9%. Sequenced sample: peripheral blood. All receptors come from a woman in her thirties or forties with acute or convalescent COVID-19.

The chain joins TRBV7-8 to TRBJ1-6, with TRBD1 identical over 9 bases. V gave up 2 bases and J gave up 6 bases; unmatched junction bases: 5. Germline assignment: CDR1 SGHVS and CDR2 FQNEAQ. There are 16 residues in the CDR3. The CDR3: CASSLPGTGPNSPLHF. The CDR3 DNA is TGTGCCAGCAGCTTACCCGGGACAGGGCCTAATTCACCCCTCCACTTT.

The chain uses TRBV5-6 and TRBJ1-2; the match to TRBD1 covers 8 bases. Trimming took 0 bases from V and 5 from J; bases not matched to a gene: 6. This CDR3 is 15 amino acids long. Germline loops: CDR1 SGHDT, CDR2 YYEEEE. The chain's CDR3 is CASSLGGGQGYGYTF. CDR3 DNA: TGTGCCAGCAGCTTGGGCGGTGGACAGGGATATGGCTACACCTTC. Combining the CDR3 with reference TRBV5-6 and TRBJ1-2 gives the whole variable domain DAGVTQSPTHLIKTRGQQVTLRCSPKSGHDTVSWYQQALGQGPQFIFQYYEEEERQRGNFPDRFSGHQFPNYSSELNVNALLLGDSALYLCASSLGGGQGYGYTFGSGTRLTVV.

The rearrangement uses TRBV28 and TRBJ2-7, with 13 bases matching TRBD2. CDR1 is MDHEN and CDR2 is SYDVKM in the germline V gene. After removal of 6 bases from V and 1 base from J, the junction contained 3 bases not matched to a gene. This CDR3 spans 15 amino acids. CDR3: CASRPTSGGSYEQYV. Here the CDR3 DNA reads TGTGCCAGCAGGCCGACTAGCGGGGGGTCCTACGAGCAGTACGTC.

The CDR3 nucleotides read TGTGCCACCAGTGATTTGGACAGCTCAGATACGCAGTATTTT. It specifies CATSDLDSSDTQYF. This chain uses TRBV24-1 with TRBJ2-3; a possible D gene is TRBD1 (5 bases). Germline assignment: CDR1 KGHDR and CDR2 SFDVKD. V dropped 0 bases and J dropped 4 bases, with 7 bases sitting between them. The CDR3 totals 14 residues.

The chain uses TRBV5-1 and TRBJ2-5; 9 bases agree with TRBD2. Trimming took 2 bases from V and 2 from J; bases not matched to a gene: 4. There are 15 residues in the CDR3. Germline V lookup: CDR1 SGHRS, CDR2 YFSETQ. CDR3 sequence reads: CASSLSAGGQETQYF. Here the CDR3 DNA reads TGCGCCAGCAGCTTATCAGCGGGGGGTCAAGAGACCCAGTACTTC.

The rearrangement uses TRBV5-1 and TRBJ1-3, with a possible D match to TRBD1 (6 bases). This CDR3 is built from 15 residues. Trimming took 2 bases from V and 6 from J, leaving 15 bases between them. CDR1 is SGHRS and CDR2 is YFSETQ in the germline V gene. The CDR3 DNA is TGCGCCAGCAGCTTCAGGGGTAATTTTGAAAACACCATATATTTT. Protein: CASSFRGNFENTIYF.

This sequence joins TRBV4-1 and TRBJ1-4, with TRBD1 matching over 7 bases. Germline V lookup: CDR1 MGHRA, CDR2 YSYEKL. CDR3 size: 17 residues. Trimming cost V 0 bases and J 5 bases; bases outside gene matches: 9. CDR3 amino acids: CASSQDADRVENEKLFF. The CDR3 DNA is TGCGCCAGCAGCCAAGATGCCGACAGGGTAGAGAATGAAAAACTGTTTTTT.

The rearrangement uses TRBV12-3 or TRBV12-4 and TRBJ1-1, with D perhaps TRBD1 (5 bases). This CDR3 is built from 13 residues. Trimming pared 5 bases from V and 2 bases from J, leaving 9 bases between. CDR3 sequence: CASSLRENTEAFF. Here the CDR3 DNA reads TGTGCCAGCAGTCTCAGGGAAAACACTGAAGCTTTCTTT.

The count of this clone is one. This chain uses TRBV5-1 with TRBJ2-3; TRBD1 matches 8 bases. Germline V CDR1 and CDR2: SGHRS, YFSETQ. V lost 4 bases to trimming and J lost 2 bases; unmatched junction nucleotides: 3. The CDR3 is 14 residues long. The CDR3 reads CASSTGQVTDTQYF. CDR3 bases: TGCGCCAGCAGCACGGGACAGGTCACAGATACGCAGTATTTT.

The V call is TRBV4-1, the J call TRBJ2-3, with a tentative D call TRBD2 (6 bases). CDR3 size: 19 residues. The V end lost 1 base, the J end lost 1 base, and 21 bases lay between the germline ends. The germline V gene has CDR1 MGHRA and CDR2 YSYEKL. The CDR3 is CASSQGLGVGGVGTDTQYF. The DNA for the CDR3 is TGCGCCAGCAGCCAAGGACTCGGTGTGGGGGGAGTCGGCACAGATACGCAGTATTTT.

The CDR3 nucleotides read TGTGCCAGCTCTGAATTGGGCGTGGGGGGAGAGACCCAGTACTTC. Translating it yields CASSELGVGGETQYF. The rearrangement joins TRBV2 to TRBJ2-5; a possible D gene is TRBD2 (6 bases). The CDR3 sequence is 15 residues long. The V end was cut by 8 bases, the J end by 4 bases, with 20 bases between. Per germline, CDR1 SNHLY and CDR2 FYNNEI.

J is TRBJ2-1 and V is TRBV6-1; 10 nucleotides agree with TRBD1. The CDR3 has 16 amino acids. V gave up 2 bases and J gave up 5 bases; unmatched junction bases: 6. Germline V lookup: CDR1 MNHNS, CDR2 SASEGT. The CDR3 sequence: CASSEKGTGENNEQFF. DNA of the CDR3: TGTGCCAGCAGTGAAAAAGGGACAGGGGAGAACAATGAGCAGTTCTTC.

The chain couples TRBV7-2 to TRBJ2-1; 14 bases fit TRBD2. The V gene's germline CDR1 is SGHTA and CDR2 FQGNSA. Trimming took 2 bases from V and 10 from J; bases not matched to a gene: 7. CDR3 length equals 16 residues. The CDR3 spells CASSLLTSGGAQEQFF. In DNA form, the CDR3 reads TGTGCCAGCAGCTTACTGACTAGCGGGGGGGCACAGGAGCAGTTCTTC.

The rearrangement joins TRBV2 to TRBJ1-5, with 10 bases fitting TRBD1. V shed 6 bases and J 6 bases; nucleotides not matched to a gene: 2. CDR3 length equals 13 residues. Germline CDR1 SNHLY, CDR2 FYNNEI. Here the CDR3 reads CASRGQGRQPQHF. The CDR3 DNA sequence: TGTGCCAGCAGGGGACAGGGGCGTCAGCCCCAGCATTTT.

Details on this clone: No conserved phenylalanine or tryptophan ends this CDR3, so it is likely a read error. Because the CDR3's place on the DNA is in doubt, the DNA is left out and the CDR3 is given as listed by TCRdb. This chain joins TRBV21-1 and TRBJ2-7; the table's TRBD1 call for D was not verified on the DNA. TRBV21-1 is labeled a pseudogene. The CDR3 has 12 amino acids, counting both end residues. CDR3: CASSKEGETGVI.

The chain carries TRBV4-1 and TRBJ2-1, with D perhaps matching TRBD1 (5 bases). The CDR3 covers 19 residues. V was trimmed by 0 bases and J by 4 bases, leaving 22 bases between them. The germline CDR1 and CDR2 sequences are MGHRA and YSYEKL. The CDR3 DNA is TGCGCCAGCAGCCAAGATGAAAATTTGGGGCATTACTCTTACAATGAGCAGTTCTTC. It codes for CASSQDENLGHYSYNEQFF.

The CDR3 sequence: CASSQGYRGGYEQYV. The CDR3 nucleotides are TGCGCCAGCAGCCAAGGTTACAGGGGTGGCTACGAGCAGTACGTC. The J gene is TRBJ2-7, the V gene TRBV4-1; TRBD1 agrees at 7 bases. CDR3 length equals 15 residues. Germline-derived CDR1 and CDR2 are MGHRA and YSYEKL. V lost 1 base, J lost 3 bases, and 6 bases stayed unmatched.

The chain carries TRBV7-3 and TRBJ2-1, with a tentative D call TRBD1 (6 bases). Germline V CDR1 and CDR2: SGHTA, FQGTGA. The CDR3 is 14 residues long. Trimming removed 4 bases at V and 10 bases at J, with 17 bases between. This chain's CDR3 is CASSSRPGDTEQFF. The CDR3, as DNA: TGTGCCAGCAGCTCCCGGCCAGGGGATACGGAGCAGTTCTTC.

In this sample, this clone turned up once. The identical CDR3 is also encoded by other nucleotide sequences in the sample. The V call is TRBV3-1 (or the pseudogene TRBV3-2), the J call TRBJ2-5; a weak D match, TRBD2 (5 bases). The V end was cut by 4 bases, the J end by 5 bases, with 8 bases between. Germline V gene data show CDR1 as LGHDT and CDR2 as YNNKEL (reference sequence). The CDR3 spans 12 residues. CDR3 protein: CASSPPGETQYF. CDR3 sequence (DNA): TGTGCCAGCAGCCCCCCGGGGGAGACCCAGTACTTC.

This clone was detected once. The CDR3 region is CASSEGDRGHAEAFF. CDR3 DNA sequence: TGTGCCAGCAGCGAGGGGGACAGGGGGCATGCTGAAGCTTTCTTT. The chain couples TRBV9 to TRBJ1-1; 12 positions agree with TRBD1. Per the germline V gene, CDR1 is SGDLS and CDR2 is YYNGEE. The CDR3 has 15 residues. The V gene end was trimmed by 3 bases and the J gene end by 6 bases; junction bases not matched to a gene: 6. Variable domain in full (rest from reference TRBV9 and TRBJ1-1): DSGVTQTPKHLITATGQRVTLRCSPRSGDLSVYWYQQSLDQGLQFLIQYYNGEERAKGNILERFSAQQFPDLHSELNLSSLELGDSALYFCASSEGDRGHAEAFFGQGTRLTVV.

In nucleotides, the CDR3 is TGTGCTAGTGCCGGCGGGGGGGAGAATCAAGAGACCCAGTACTTC. Translation: CASAGGGENQETQYF. This chain links TRBV12-5 with TRBJ2-5; 9 bases are shared with TRBD2. The V gene's germline CDR1 is LGHNT and CDR2 FRNRAP. V shed 7 bases and J 2 bases; nucleotides not matched to a gene: 8. CDR3 length equals 15 residues.

V usage is TRBV12-3 or TRBV12-4 and J usage is TRBJ2-7, with D unresolved. The germline V and J ends were trimmed by 3 bases and 3 bases, with 3 bases remaining between them. This CDR3 comprises 11 residues. The CDR3 here is CASSFHYEQYV. The CDR3 nucleotides read TGTGCCAGCAGTTTCCACTACGAGCAGTACGTC.

This clone was counted only a few times. The chain has TRBV7-2 and TRBJ2-1; weak D call: TRBD2 (7 bases). The germline gives CDR1 SGHTA, CDR2 FQGNSA. The CDR3 has 14 amino acids. V was shortened by 5 bases and J by 7 bases, with 15 bases between the two germline ends. As DNA, the CDR3 is TGTGCCAGCAGCCCCGAGGGGGGGAGGAATGAGCAGTTCTTC. This codes for CASSPEGGRNEQFF.

The chain is built from TRBV2 and TRBJ1-1; 10 positions agree with TRBD1. Germline CDR1 is SNHLY and CDR2 is FYNNEI. Trimming cost V 6 bases and J 5 bases; bases outside gene matches: 3. There are 13 residues in the CDR3. The CDR3 DNA reads as TGTGCCAGCAGGGTGGACAGGGGGACTGAAGCTTTCTTT. Protein product: CASRVDRGTEAFF.

The rearrangement links TRBV12-3 or TRBV12-4 to TRBJ1-1, with D uncertain. V shed 7 bases and J shed 5 bases, with 14 bases lying between them. This CDR3 region has 13 residues. The chain's CDR3 is CASTPRRQTEAFF. DNA of the CDR3: TGTGCCAGCACCCCCAGGAGGCAGACTGAAGCTTTCTTT.

The chain is built from TRBV3-1 (or the pseudogene TRBV3-2) and TRBJ1-1; 7 nucleotides match TRBD1. Germline CDR1 LGHDT, CDR2 YNNKEL (reference sequence). Trimming took 0 bases from V and 4 from J; bases not matched to a gene: 5. The CDR3 is 15 amino acids. CDR3 coding DNA: TGTGCCAGCAGCCAAGACGACAGGGCGACCACTGAAGCTTTCTTT. Protein product: CASSQDDRATTEAFF.

V is TRBV5-1 and J is TRBJ1-2; 8 bases align to TRBD1. Looked up from germline, CDR1 is SGHRS and CDR2 is YFSETQ. There are 15 residues in the CDR3. V dropped 0 bases and J dropped 5; count of bases not matched to a gene: 6. The CDR3 spells CASSLAKQGGYGYTF. The CDR3 coding sequence is TGCGCCAGCAGCTTGGCCAAACAGGGGGGGTATGGCTACACCTTC.

This clone was seen more than once but under ten times. The chain recombines TRBV15 with TRBJ2-3; the match to TRBD1 covers 8 bases. Germline V gives CDR1 LNHNV, CDR2 YYDKDF (reference sequence). Losses at the gene ends were 3 bases for V and 6 bases for J; bases not matched to a gene: 11. This CDR3 has 16 residues. The CDR3 here is CATSRGQAIGRDTQYF. Written as DNA, the CDR3 is TGTGCCACCAGCAGGGGACAGGCAATTGGTCGGGATACGCAGTATTTT.